The clone carrying this T cell receptor beta chain was seen a few times. Its antigen is not known. The sample originates from a study of blood T cells in healthy people across ages. Aged roughly 6 to 90, donors were systemically healthy Caucasians from Russia. Study-level findings and limits: TCR beta diversity, measured per million T cells, fell in a roughly linear way with age. Naive T cell percentage showed a strong correlation with TCR beta diversity.

This CDR3 spans 13 amino acids. V lost 2 bases and J lost 5, with 9 bases in between. Primed by a sample-barcoded 5' primer and a J-beta primer mix, a second PCR proceeded for roughly 7 to 12 cycles. Every molecule of cDNA carried a tag from a template-switch adaptor with 12 random nucleotides. Each CDR3 protein is one row after TCRdb ran MiXCR on the 5' RACE reads. This sample carries 800,000 to 950,000 distinct CDR3 sequences, under 50% of them seen once, and the ten largest clones take 13%. The J gene is TRBJ2-5, the V gene TRBV12-3 or TRBV12-4; tentatively, D is TRBD1 or TRBD2 (5 bases each). Material for sequencing was blood. The receptor was derived from a man under 40 in good health. Here the CDR3 reads CASSLSGRETQYF. The CDR3 DNA reads TGTGCCAGCAGTTTATCGGGGCGGGAGACCCAGTACTTC.